These 19 T cell receptor beta chains originate from one sample sequenced in a study of blood T cell repertoires in COVID-19 (TCRdb year 2020). The library was produced with the immunoSEQ multiplex PCR assay. What TCRdb holds here is the immuneACCESS table cut down to in-frame rearrangements. Part of the clones is not present; checked against another copy, under half of the missing clones reflect an unresolved V gene, and the others are unexplained. This sample gives some 350,000 clones in total; approximately 89% of them show up just once. The ten largest clones represent less than 3.5% of the sample. Sequencing was done on a sample of peripheral blood. These receptors all come from a woman between 18 and 30 years old who had recovered from COVID-19.

J is TRBJ1-2 and V is TRBV6-5; TRBD1 aligns across 7 bases. Trimming cost V 2 bases and J 4 bases; bases outside gene matches: 7. The CDR3 totals 15 residues. CDR1 MNHEY and CDR2 SVGAGI come from the germline V gene. The CDR3 sequence: CASSYRQGNLYGYTF. The CDR3 nucleotides are TGTGCCAGCAGTTACCGACAGGGAAATCTCTATGGCTACACCTTC.

The chain links TRBV7-9 to TRBJ2-1; 11 bases are shared with TRBD2. This CDR3 is 15 amino acids long. The germline V gene has CDR1 SEHNR and CDR2 FQNEAQ (reference sequence). V trimming: 1 base; J trimming: 7 bases; junction bases outside the gene matches: 3. CDR3 protein: CASSLGLAGRNEQFF. The CDR3 nucleotides read TGTGCCAGCAGCTTAGGACTAGCGGGAAGGAATGAGCAGTTCTTC.

The V and J genes are TRBV6-2 or TRBV6-3 and TRBJ2-1; 7 positions match TRBD2. V shed 2 bases and J 1 base; nucleotides not matched to a gene: 14. Per germline, CDR1 MNHEY and CDR2 SVGEGT. The CDR3 covers 19 residues. The CDR3 is CASSYIAGAPKVSYNEQFF. CDR3 sequence (DNA): TGTGCCAGCAGTTACATTGCGGGAGCTCCTAAAGTTTCCTACAATGAGCAGTTCTTC.

The chain combines TRBV4-3 with TRBJ1-3; TRBD1 matches at 9 bases. V lost 5 bases and J lost 0; bases outside the gene matches: 8. CDR1 LGHNA and CDR2 YSLEER come from the germline V gene. CDR3 length: 17 residues. The CDR3 is CASSEQGARSSGNTIYF. In nucleotides, the CDR3 is TGCGCCAGCAGCGAACAGGGGGCCAGGAGCTCTGGAAACACCATATATTTT.

The chain couples TRBV19 to TRBJ2-1; tentative D call: TRBD1 (5 bases). The germline V gene encodes CDR1 LNHDA and CDR2 SQIVND (reference sequence). V was shortened by 8 bases and J by 4 bases, with 15 bases between the two germline ends. The CDR3 has 14 residues. DNA of the CDR3: TGTGCCAGTGGGGCGGAGTTAAGATACAATGAGCAGTTCTTC. Protein: CASGAELRYNEQFF.

Turning to this clone: Additional DNA sequences in this sample encode the identical CDR3. The V gene is TRBV3-1 (or the pseudogene TRBV3-2), the J gene TRBJ1-1; D remains ambiguous. The ends were cut back, 3 bases at V and 1 base at J, with 3 bases in the middle. The V gene's germline CDR1 is LGHDT and CDR2 YNNKEL (reference sequence). The CDR3 totals 12 residues. The CDR3 here is CASSHSNTEAFF. The CDR3, as DNA: TGTGCCAGCAGCCACTCGAACACTGAAGCTTTCTTT.

V usage is TRBV4-3 and J usage is TRBJ2-3; TRBD2 matches 10 bases. Losses at the gene ends were 1 base for V and 4 bases for J; bases not matched to a gene: 17. This CDR3 has 20 amino acids. Germline values: CDR1 LGHNA, CDR2 YSLEER. CDR3 amino acids: CASSQGGLAGDLWGADTQYF. CDR3 DNA sequence: TGCGCCAGCAGCCAAGGGGGGCTAGCGGGAGACCTCTGGGGCGCAGATACGCAGTATTTT.

V and J are TRBV11-3 and TRBJ1-2; D is ambiguous. The CDR3 is 15 residues long. V dropped 4 bases and J dropped 4 bases, with 16 bases sitting between them. Germline V gene lookup returns CDR1 SGHNT and CDR2 YENEEA. CDR3: CASSSVSGVGYGYTF. CDR3 nucleotide sequence: TGTGCCAGCAGCTCCGTCTCCGGGGTCGGCTATGGCTACACCTTC.

This clone was counted a single time. V is TRBV10-1 and J is TRBJ2-1; 14 positions agree with TRBD2. Germline V gives CDR1 WNHNN, CDR2 SYGVQD (reference sequence). V gave up 4 bases and J gave up 0 bases; unmatched junction bases: 17. The CDR3 loop spans 22 amino acids. CDR3 residues: CASSVGTSGRKMDDDSYNEQFF. CDR3 in DNA: TGCGCCAGCAGTGTGGGGACTAGCGGGAGAAAAATGGATGACGACTCCTACAATGAGCAGTTCTTC.

The chain links TRBV7-6 to TRBJ2-3; D is possibly TRBD2 (5 bases). CDR1 and CDR2 (germline): SGHVS, FNYEAQ. V was shortened by 1 base and J by 4 bases, with 12 bases between the two germline ends. This CDR3 region has 15 residues. DNA for the CDR3: TGTGCCAGCAGCTTAGGGACTTCCTCATCAGATACGCAGTATTTT. As protein: CASSLGTSSSDTQYF.

The rearrangement uses TRBV10-3 and TRBJ2-3, with D possibly TRBD2 on 5 matching bases. Trimming took 0 bases from V and 4 from J, leaving 8 bases between them. The CDR3 covers 14 residues. Germline V gene sequence: CDR1 ENHRY, CDR2 SYGVKD. CDR3 region: CAISESLVADTQYF. The CDR3 nucleotides are TGTGCCATCAGTGAGTCACTAGTAGCAGATACGCAGTATTTT.

V gene TRBV9 combines with J gene TRBJ2-1; 7 bases match TRBD1. Germline CDR1 SGDLS, CDR2 YYNGEE. The CDR3 is made up of 14 amino acids. With 4 bases clipped from V and 4 bases from J, the junction kept 5 bases outside the gene matches. The CDR3 DNA reads TGTGCCAGCAGCCAGACAGGGCTTTACAATGAGCAGTTCTTC. It specifies CASSQTGLYNEQFF.

The chain couples TRBV2 to TRBJ1-1; D is unresolved. CDR1 SNHLY and CDR2 FYNNEI come from the germline V gene. V lost 5 bases, J lost 2 bases, and 6 bases lay in between. The CDR3 is made up of 12 amino acids. The CDR3 loop is CASSPGNTEAFF. The CDR3 DNA sequence: TGTGCCAGCAGTCCAGGCAACACTGAAGCTTTCTTT.

The chain employs TRBV11-3 and TRBJ2-2; 15 bases line up with TRBD2. CDR3 length: 17 residues. The germline V gene encodes CDR1 SGHNT and CDR2 YENEEA. The V and J ends lost 2 bases and 7 bases, in that order; junction bases with no gene match: 5. Here the CDR3 DNA reads TGTGCCAGCAGCTTACGGACTAGCGGGAGGGCCGTCGGGGAGCTGTTTTTT. Translation: CASSLRTSGRAVGELFF.

The chain couples TRBV30 to TRBJ1-4; 9 bases agree with TRBD1. This CDR3 region has 17 residues. The ends lost 1 base at V and 2 bases at J; junction bases unmatched: 8. Germline CDR1 and CDR2: GTSNPN and SVGIG (reference sequence). The CDR3 loop reads CAWSGGTGPGTNEKLFF. As DNA, the CDR3 is TGTGCCTGGAGTGGAGGGACAGGGCCGGGGACTAATGAAAAACTGTTTTTT.

The chain employs TRBV30 and TRBJ2-3; 12 nucleotides match TRBD2. Per germline, CDR1 GTSNPN and CDR2 SVGIG (reference sequence). V gave up 0 bases and J gave up 4 bases; unmatched junction bases: 5. The CDR3 loop spans 16 amino acids. CDR3 in DNA: TGTGCCTGGAGTGTAGAACTAGCGGGAGGAGCAGATACGCAGTATTTT. Protein product: CAWSVELAGGADTQYF.

This chain connects TRBV24-1 to TRBJ1-2, with 11 bases lining up with TRBD1. Germline V gene data show CDR1 as KGHDR and CDR2 as SFDVKD. J was trimmed by 4 bases and V by 4 bases; bases with no gene match: 7. The CDR3 totals 16 residues. The CDR3 region is CATSDPRTGGVYGYTF. For the CDR3, the DNA is TGTGCCACCAGTGACCCAAGGACAGGGGGCGTCTATGGCTACACCTTC.

This chain uses TRBV18 with TRBJ1-2; maybe TRBD1 (6 bases). CDR3 length: 14 residues. The germline V gene has CDR1 KGHSH and CDR2 LQKENI. The ends were cut back, 6 bases at V and 8 bases at J, with 19 bases in the middle. The CDR3 DNA is TGTGCCAGCTCCGATTCTGGGGGGGCGCAAGGCTACACCTTC. It codes for CASSDSGGAQGYTF.

The chain combines TRBV28 with TRBJ1-2, with 8 nucleotides matching TRBD1. CDR1 is MDHEN and CDR2 is SYDVKM in the germline V gene. The CDR3 length is 18 residues. V lost 4 bases to trimming and J lost 5 bases; unmatched junction nucleotides: 18. The CDR3 here is CASSSTRTGLAQRYGYTF. The CDR3 coding sequence is TGTGCCAGCAGTTCCACCCGGACAGGGTTAGCCCAAAGATATGGCTACACCTTC.